The rows below give T cell receptor beta chains drawn from one sample of a study of cytomegalovirus exposure and HLA in healthy donors. Sequenced by immunoSEQ multiplex PCR; TCRdb stores in-frame clones only, minus some. The sample lists some 150,000 clones, about 80% occurring once. Sample: PBMCs. Source of these receptors: a woman aged 40 to 50 in good health and CMV-seronegative. Each CDR3 is given with its conserved first and last residue. The D gene is left open where the match is weak. Rows may omit the clone size; those that give it use once, few, many or a size class.

TRBV7-3	.	.	TRBJ2-1	CASSLTQSSYNEQFF	TGTGCCAGCAGCTTAACTCAGTCCTCCTACAATGAGCAGTTCTTC
TRBV5-4	.	.	TRBJ2-7	CASSLASSGREQYF	TGTGCCAGCAGCTTGGCCTCTAGTGGTCGCGAGCAGTACTTC
TRBV28	.	.	TRBJ1-2	CASSSTGLGYTF	TGTGCCAGCAGTTCAACAGGGTTAGGCTACACCTTC
TRBV28	.	TRBD1	TRBJ1-5	CASSWGDRNQPQHF	TGTGCCAGCAGTTGGGGGGACAGGAATCAGCCCCAGCATTTT
TRBV28	.	TRBD2	TRBJ2-7	CASSTWGREESDEQYF	TGTGCCAGCAGTACCTGGGGGAGGGAAGAGTCAGACGAGCAGTACTTC
TRBV6-1	.	.	TRBJ1-2	CASLRTKRYGYTF	TGTGCCAGCCTGCGGACAAAGAGGTATGGCTACACCTTC
TRBV5-1	.	TRBD1	TRBJ2-1	CASSPTGTGRIPSSYNEQFF	TGCGCCAGCAGCCCTACCGGGACAGGGAGAATCCCGAGCTCCTACAATGAGCAGTTCTTC
TRBV11-2	.	.	TRBJ1-2	CASSLGQVYGYTF	TGTGCCAGCAGCTTAGGACAAGTGTATGGCTACACCTTC
TRBV7-2	.	TRBD2	TRBJ2-5	CASSLAGLAGGLLATQYF	TGTGCCAGCAGCTTAGCGGGACTAGCGGGAGGGCTCCTGGCTACCCAGTACTTC
TRBV7-9	.	.	TRBJ1-4	CASSLDVYRTNEKLFF	TGTGCCAGCAGCTTAGATGTCTATCGGACTAATGAAAAACTGTTTTTT
TRBV28	.	.	TRBJ2-7	CASRVALSYEQYF	TGTGCCAGCAGGGTAGCATTGAGTTACGAGCAGTACTTC
TRBV5-3	.	.	TRBJ2-7	CARSSGQRGYEQYF	TGTGCCAGAAGCTCCGGGCAACGCGGGTACGAGCAGTACTTC
TRBV6-1	few	.	TRBJ2-1	CATWLLNEQFF	TGTGCCACCTGGTTGCTAAATGAGCAGTTCTTC
TRBV30	.	TRBD2	TRBJ2-3	CAWSDLTWGLAGGPSSTDTQYF	TGTGCCTGGAGTGACTTAACTTGGGGACTAGCGGGAGGGCCCTCGTCCACAGATACGCAGTATTTT
TRBV13	.	.	TRBJ2-1	CASVRGSYNEQFF	TGTGCCAGCGTTCGGGGGTCCTACAATGAGCAGTTCTTC
TRBV9	.	TRBD1	TRBJ1-4	CASSPGQFEKLFF	TGTGCCAGCAGCCCGGGACAGTTTGAAAAACTGTTTTTT
TRBV28	once	TRBD1	TRBJ1-1	CASSLLTGSTEAFF	TGTGCCAGCAGTTTATTGACAGGGAGTACTGAAGCTTTCTTT
TRBV28	.	.	TRBJ2-1	CASIHLGYNEQFF	TGTGCCAGCATCCACCTCGGGTACAATGAGCAGTTCTTC
TRBV10-3	few	TRBD1	TRBJ1-1	CAISRQGNTEAFF	TGTGCCATCAGTAGACAGGGAAACACTGAAGCTTTCTTT
TRBV6-5	.	.	TRBJ2-1	CASSLEGAPYNEQFF	TGTGCCAGCAGCCTGGAGGGGGCGCCGTACAATGAGCAGTTCTTC
TRBV28	.	.	TRBJ1-2	CASSSQGKPYTF	TGTGCCAGCAGTTCCCAGGGGAAGCCCTACACCTTC
TRBV7-9	.	.	TRBJ1-5	CASSLGQINQPQHF	TGTGCCAGCAGCTTAGGACAGATAAATCAGCCCCAGCATTTT
TRBV28	once	.	TRBJ2-7	CASSSSLWEQYF	TGTGCCAGCAGTTCGAGCCTGTGGGAGCAGTACTTC
TRBV28	.	.	TRBJ2-1	CASRQGSSYNEQFF	TGTGCCAGCAGGCAGGGGAGCTCCTACAATGAGCAGTTCTTC
TRBV7-9	.	TRBD1	TRBJ2-5	CASSLQTGQGAPQYF	TGTGCCAGCAGCCTGCAAACGGGACAGGGGGCTCCCCAGTACTTC
TRBV5-1	few	.	TRBJ2-2	CASSLGQVNTGELFF	TGCGCCAGCAGCTTGGGACAAGTGAACACCGGGGAGCTGTTTTTT
TRBV4-3	.	TRBD1	TRBJ2-7	CASSQTPNLGQGYEQYF	TGCGCCAGCAGCCAGACCCCCAACTTGGGACAGGGTTACGAGCAGTACTTC
TRBV4-1	.	.	TRBJ1-5	CASSQVGQPQHF	TGCGCCAGCAGCCAAGTCGGTCAGCCCCAGCATTTT
TRBV7-3	.	.	TRBJ1-1	CASSLMTATEAFF	TGTGCCAGCAGCCTAATGACAGCCACTGAAGCTTTCTTT
TRBV27	.	TRBD1	TRBJ2-7	CASSSHARDRRNYEQYF	TGTGCCAGCAGCTCCCACGCCCGGGACAGAAGGAACTACGAGCAGTACTTC
TRBV7-9	.	TRBD1	TRBJ1-2	CASSLGTGMNYGYTF	TGTGCCAGCAGCTTAGGGACAGGGATGAACTATGGCTACACCTTC